This T cell receptor (beta chain) was observed in a study of blood T cell repertoires in COVID-19. Study-wide background: PBMCs, B-cell-depleted T cells, or T cells provided the cDNA or gDNA that made up the material.

The data were produced by immunoSEQ multiplex PCR, yet TCRdb's version contains in-frame clones alone and is incomplete. The data hold over 80,000 clones, with over 80% observed a single time. V was trimmed by 0 bases and J by 7 bases, leaving 7 bases between them. Germline V lookup: CDR1 SGHRS, CDR2 YFSETQ. The CDR3 spans 12 residues. The sample comprised peripheral blood. The clonotype comes from a human donor with active COVID-19. The donor label of this sample is uncertain. V and J are TRBV5-1 and TRBJ1-1; D is perhaps TRBD1 (6 bases). For the CDR3, the DNA is TGCGCCAGCAGCTTGGGACAGGATGAAGCTTTCTTT. This codes for CASSLGQDEAFF.